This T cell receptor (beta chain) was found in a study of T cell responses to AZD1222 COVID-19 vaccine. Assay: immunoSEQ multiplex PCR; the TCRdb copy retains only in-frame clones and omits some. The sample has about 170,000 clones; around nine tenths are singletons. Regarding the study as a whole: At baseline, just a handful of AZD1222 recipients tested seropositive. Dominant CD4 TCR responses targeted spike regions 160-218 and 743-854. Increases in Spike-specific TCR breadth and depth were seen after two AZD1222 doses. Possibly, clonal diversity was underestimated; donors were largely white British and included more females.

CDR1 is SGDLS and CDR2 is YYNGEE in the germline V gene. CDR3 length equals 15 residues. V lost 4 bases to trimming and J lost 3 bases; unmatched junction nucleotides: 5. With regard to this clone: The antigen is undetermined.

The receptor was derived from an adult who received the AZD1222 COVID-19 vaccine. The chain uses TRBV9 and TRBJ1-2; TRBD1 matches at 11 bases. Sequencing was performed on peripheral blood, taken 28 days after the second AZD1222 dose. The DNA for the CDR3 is TGTGCCAGCAGCCCTCGGACAGGGGGCGACTATGGCTACACCTTC. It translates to CASSPRTGGDYGYTF.